The 31 T cell receptor beta chains below were found in one sample sequenced in a study of blood T cell repertoires in COVID-19 (dated by TCRdb to the early 2020s). The library was produced with the immunoSEQ multiplex PCR assay. TCRdb mirrors the immuneACCESS table, restricted to in-frame sequences. Some clones are absent from its copies; in checked studies, under half trace to an unresolved V gene, and the reason for the others is unknown. This sample comprises roughly 97,000 clones, about nine tenths of them detected only once. The ten largest clones take up about 1.8% of the sample. The sequencing sample was made of peripheral blood. The receptor set was obtained from a man aged 55 to 70 with acute or convalescent COVID-19.

The chain couples TRBV30 to TRBJ1-5; 7 positions agree with TRBD1. The CDR3 is 12 amino acids. With 5 bases clipped from V and 2 bases from J, the junction kept 0 bases outside the gene matches. Germline V gene data show CDR1 as GTSNPN and CDR2 as SVGIG (reference sequence). In nucleotides, the CDR3 is TGTGCCTGGGACAGGGGCAATCAGCCCCAGCATTTT. This codes for CAWDRGNQPQHF.

V is TRBV27 and J is TRBJ2-3; D remains ambiguous. Per the germline V gene, CDR1 is MNHEY and CDR2 is SMNVEV (reference sequence). This CDR3 contains 17 residues. V was pared by 2 bases and J by 4 bases, with 19 bases between. This CDR3 is CASSLLGLIGSADTQYF. CDR3 DNA: TGTGCCAGCAGTTTACTCGGGTTGATAGGTAGTGCAGATACGCAGTATTTT.

This sequence joins TRBV4-1 and TRBJ1-4, with TRBD1 as a possible D gene (6 bases). This CDR3 comprises 15 residues. Trimming cost V 1 base and J 8 bases, with 14 bases left between them. Germline V CDR1 and CDR2: MGHRA, YSYEKL. The CDR3 loop reads CASSQVLAGVEKLFF. The CDR3 DNA reads as TGCGCCAGCAGCCAAGTGTTGGCAGGGGTGGAAAAACTGTTTTTT.

The J gene is TRBJ1-5, the V gene TRBV7-2; D not resolved. The CDR3 totals 15 residues. With 2 bases removed from V and 6 bases from J, the gap between germline ends came to 14 bases. The germline CDR1 and CDR2 sequences are SGHTA and FQGNSA. The CDR3 bases are TGTGCCAGCAGCTTAACTCCGAGCGAATTTCAGCCCCAGCATTTT. Encoded protein: CASSLTPSEFQPQHF.

The V call is TRBV5-1, the J call TRBJ2-7; unclear D gene. The CDR3 totals 14 residues. The germline V gene encodes CDR1 SGHRS and CDR2 YFSETQ. V lost 4 bases and J lost 3, with 14 bases in between. The CDR3 nucleotides read TGCGCCAGCAGCCCCGGCGGCTTTCGCTACGAGCAGTACTTC. It encodes CASSPGGFRYEQYF.

The chain recombines TRBV7-2 with TRBJ2-1; D is uncertain. The V and J ends lost 0 bases and 9 bases respectively, with 6 bases between them. The germline CDR1 and CDR2 sequences are SGHTA and FQGNSA. The CDR3 length is 12 residues. CDR3 DNA sequence: TGTGCCAGCAGCTTAGCTTCGGGTGAGCAGTTCTTC. As protein: CASSLASGEQFF.

This clone showed up just once. The J gene is TRBJ1-1, the V gene TRBV5-1; TRBD1 agrees at 7 bases. The length of the CDR3 is 15 residues. Germline lookup yields CDR1 SGHRS and CDR2 YFSETQ. V trimming: 0 bases; J trimming: 4 bases; junction bases outside the gene matches: 6. CDR3 nucleotide sequence: TGCGCCAGCAGCTTGGAGGGGGCTGTAGGCACTGAAGCTTTCTTT. This gives the protein CASSLEGAVGTEAFF.

The CDR3: CASSTTDRNTEAFF. The CDR3 nucleotides read TGTGCCAGCAGCACGACGGACAGGAACACTGAAGCTTTCTTT. The chain links TRBV7-9 to TRBJ1-1; D possibly corresponds to TRBD1 (6 bases). This CDR3 is built from 14 residues. Germline V gene lookup returns CDR1 SEHNR and CDR2 FQNEAQ (reference sequence). Trimming took 5 bases from V and 1 from J, leaving 11 bases between them.

The rearrangement joins TRBV5-6 to TRBJ1-2; possibly TRBD1 for D (6 bases). V was clipped by 3 bases and J by 5 bases, with 23 bases between them. Looked up from germline, CDR1 is SGHDT and CDR2 is YYEEEE. The CDR3 runs to 17 residues. The CDR3 here is CASSSNRVITTIYGYTF. In DNA, the CDR3 is TGTGCCAGCAGCTCAAACAGGGTGATAACCACCATATATGGCTACACCTTC.

The V gene is TRBV7-2, the J gene TRBJ2-2; 8 bases are shared with TRBD1. V shed 6 bases, J shed 4 bases, and the junction held 7 bases outside the gene matches. Germline V lookup: CDR1 SGHTA, CDR2 FQGNSA. This CDR3 is built from 15 residues. The CDR3 sequence is CASRPDRGGTGELFF. In DNA form, the CDR3 reads TGTGCCAGCAGACCTGACAGGGGTGGCACCGGGGAGCTGTTTTTT.

This rearrangement joins TRBV30 to TRBJ1-1, with TRBD1 as a possible D gene (5 bases). Trimming pared 0 bases from V and 5 bases from J, leaving 13 bases between. CDR3 length equals 14 residues. Germline values: CDR1 GTSNPN, CDR2 SVGIG (reference sequence). The CDR3 coding sequence is TGTGCCTGGAGTGTAGGAGGGACGGTGACTGAAGCTTTCTTT. Encoded protein: CAWSVGGTVTEAFF. The entire variable domain, with the rest obtained from reference TRBV30 and TRBJ1-1, is as follows: SQTIHQWPATLVQPVGSPLSLECTVEGTSNPNLYWYRQAAGRGLQLLFYSVGIGQISSEVPQNLSASRPQDRQFILSSKKLLLSDSGFYLCAWSVGGTVTEAFFGQGTRLTVV.

The chain carries TRBV5-1 and TRBJ1-6; D is perhaps TRBD1 (6 bases). The V gene lost 0 bases and the J gene lost 4 bases, with 11 bases spanning the gap. Germline V gene sequence: CDR1 SGHRS, CDR2 YFSETQ. This CDR3 comprises 16 residues. In DNA, the CDR3 is TGCGCCAGCAGCTTGGTACAGGGTGGATATAATTCACCCCTCCACTTT. Protein product: CASSLVQGGYNSPLHF.

V and J are TRBV28 and TRBJ2-1; 8 positions match TRBD1. V shed 4 bases and J 0 bases; nucleotides not matched to a gene: 8. This CDR3 has 17 residues. CDR1 is MDHEN and CDR2 is SYDVKM in the germline V gene. CDR3 DNA sequence: TGTGCCAGCAGTTCCCTAGGACAGGGCAGCTCCTACAATGAGCAGTTCTTC. This sequence encodes CASSSLGQGSSYNEQFF.

The V call is TRBV7-9, the J call TRBJ1-2; tentative D call: TRBD1 (5 bases). Germline-derived CDR1 and CDR2 are SEHNR and FQNEAQ (reference sequence). This CDR3 has 13 residues. Trimming removed 4 bases at V and 5 bases at J, with 11 bases between. Here the CDR3 DNA reads TGTGCCAGCAGCTCCGGGACTGAGTATGGCTACACCTTC. Translation gives CASSSGTEYGYTF.

As concerns this clone: Other nucleotide sequences from this sample produce the same CDR3. J is TRBJ1-2 and V is TRBV12-3 or TRBV12-4; no firm D call. V dropped 1 base and J dropped 4 bases, with 4 bases sitting between them. CDR3 length: 12 amino acids. CDR3 region: CASSLDSYGYTF. CDR3 bases: TGTGCCAGCAGTTTAGACAGCTATGGCTACACCTTC.

A few counts support this clone. V gene TRBV7-2 combines with J gene TRBJ1-1; D possibly corresponds to TRBD1 (6 bases). Trimming took 2 bases from V and 11 from J, leaving 9 bases between them. From germline, CDR1 is SGHTA and CDR2 FQGNSA. This CDR3 spans 11 amino acids. The CDR3 DNA is TGTGCCAGCAGCTTACAGGGGTGGGCTTTCTTT. Translated, it gives CASSLQGWAFF.

This rearrangement joins TRBV25-1 to TRBJ1-2; 9 positions match TRBD1. From germline, CDR1 is MGHDK and CDR2 SYGVNS. This CDR3 has 17 residues. V shed 7 bases and J 0 bases; nucleotides not matched to a gene: 12. DNA for the CDR3: TGTGCCAGCAAAGGGGAGGCGGGACAGGGAGCTAACTATGGCTACACCTTC. This gives the protein CASKGEAGQGANYGYTF.

This chain uses TRBV20-1 with TRBJ2-7; 11 positions match TRBD2. V trimming: 3 bases; J trimming: 2 bases; junction bases outside the gene matches: 3. Germline V gene data show CDR1 as DFQATT and CDR2 as SNEGSKA (reference sequence). This CDR3 has 14 residues. CDR3 region: CSASDSGGAYEQYF. The CDR3 DNA is TGCAGTGCTAGTGATAGCGGGGGGGCCTACGAGCAGTACTTC.

This chain links TRBV12-3 or TRBV12-4 with TRBJ1-5; no firm D call. CDR3 length: 13 amino acids. Trimming shortened V by 5 bases and J by 7 bases, and 12 bases separated the two germline ends. The CDR3 here is CASSPPPGQPQHF. DNA for the CDR3: TGTGCCAGCAGTCCGCCCCCGGGGCAGCCCCAGCATTTT.

This rearrangement joins TRBV3-1 (or the pseudogene TRBV3-2) to TRBJ2-3; 8 positions match TRBD2. The CDR3 has 19 residues. CDR1 and CDR2 (germline): LGHDT, YNNKEL (reference sequence). V lost 1 base, J lost 0 bases, and 12 bases stayed unmatched. CDR3 in DNA: TGTGCCAGCAGCCAAGTTATCGGCGGGGGGTACTCTAGCACAGATACGCAGTATTTT. This translates into CASSQVIGGGYSSTDTQYF.

In DNA form, the CDR3 reads TGTGCCAGCAGGACGAAGTCAGGGATCTACGAGCAGTACTTC. The encoded protein is CASRTKSGIYEQYF. The chain joins TRBV11-2 to TRBJ2-7; perhaps TRBD1 as D (5 bases). Trimming took 6 bases from V and 3 from J, leaving 15 bases between them. CDR1 and CDR2 (germline): SGHAT, FQNNGV. The CDR3 runs to 14 residues.

The chain links TRBV7-9 to TRBJ2-3; 7 positions match TRBD2. CDR3 length: 14 amino acids. V was clipped by 2 bases and J by 4 bases; unmatched bases: 3. Germline CDR1 SEHNR, CDR2 FQNEAQ (reference sequence). In DNA, the CDR3 is TGTGCCAGCAGCTTAATTACTAGCGCAGATACGCAGTATTTT. Its protein product is CASSLITSADTQYF. The full variable domain, with the rest looked up from reference TRBV7-9 and TRBJ2-3, is DTGVSQNPRHKITKRGQNVTFRCDPISEHNRLYWYRQTLGQGPEFLTYFQNEAQLEKSRLLSDRFSAERPKGSFSTLEIQRTEQGDSAMYLCASSLITSADTQYFGPGTRLTVL.

The CDR3, as DNA: TGTGCCAGCACTTTAGCGGGGGCTACAGATACGCAGTATTTT. It specifies CASTLAGATDTQYF. This chain joins TRBV2 and TRBJ2-3; 9 nucleotides line up with TRBD2. In germline, CDR1 is SNHLY, CDR2 FYNNEI. The CDR3 sequence is 14 residues long. Trimming took 7 bases from V and 3 from J; bases not matched to a gene: 5.

The chain couples TRBV18 to TRBJ1-2; 9 bases map to TRBD1. The CDR3 sequence is 16 residues long. With V trimmed by 3 bases and J by 4 bases, 9 bases remained unmatched. Germline V gene sequence: CDR1 KGHSH, CDR2 LQKENI. The CDR3: CASSPGGTGTVYGYTF. The CDR3 coding sequence is TGTGCCAGCTCACCGGGCGGGACAGGGACGGTCTATGGCTACACCTTC.

Written as DNA, the CDR3 is TGTGCCAGCAGCCGGGGACTAGCAACAGATACGCAGTATTTT. Translating it yields CASSRGLATDTQYF. V gene TRBV6-2 or TRBV6-3 combines with J gene TRBJ2-3; 9 nucleotides agree with TRBD2. V was clipped by 6 bases and J by 3 bases; unmatched bases: 4. Germline-derived CDR1 and CDR2 are MNHEY and SVGEGT. The length of the CDR3 is 14 residues.

This sequence joins TRBV5-4 and TRBJ2-5, with 9 positions matching TRBD1. Germline V gives CDR1 SGHNT, CDR2 YYREEE (reference sequence). Trimming took 4 bases from V and 1 from J; bases not matched to a gene: 11. The CDR3 is 17 amino acids. CDR3 amino acids: CASSLPRDRERQETQYF. CDR3 nucleotide sequence: TGTGCCAGCAGCCTCCCCCGGGACAGGGAACGCCAAGAGACCCAGTACTTC.

This clone was recorded only once. The rearrangement joins TRBV27 to TRBJ1-1, with 8 bases identical to TRBD1. Trimming removed 4 bases from V and 5 bases from J; junction bases left unmatched: 6. CDR1 MNHEY and CDR2 SMNVEV come from the germline V gene (reference sequence). CDR3 length: 14 residues. CDR3 nucleotides: TGTGCCAGCAGTTCGCAGGGGGCTTGGACTGAAGCTTTCTTT. This encodes CASSSQGAWTEAFF.

The chain recombines TRBV19 with TRBJ1-2; D is unclear. Germline V gives CDR1 LNHDA, CDR2 SQIVND (reference sequence). The CDR3 loop spans 15 amino acids. Trimming stripped 5 bases from V and 0 bases from J, with 13 bases between. CDR3: CASSGEERANYGYTF. CDR3 coding DNA: TGTGCCAGTAGTGGGGAGGAAAGGGCTAACTATGGCTACACCTTC.

The chain couples TRBV5-1 to TRBJ1-6, with TRBD1 as a possible D gene (6 bases). The length of the CDR3 is 18 residues. The V end lost 0 bases, the J end lost 2 bases, and 15 bases lay between the germline ends. Germline-derived CDR1 and CDR2 are SGHRS and YFSETQ. CDR3 residues: CASSLAFLGATYNSPLHF. The CDR3 DNA reads TGCGCCAGCAGCTTGGCCTTTCTGGGGGCTACCTATAATTCACCCCTCCACTTT.

The chain uses TRBV18 and TRBJ2-1; D ambiguous. Looked up from germline, CDR1 is KGHSH and CDR2 is LQKENI. The CDR3 consists of 16 residues. Trimming pared 5 bases from V and 4 bases from J, leaving 18 bases between. The CDR3 coding sequence is TGTGCCAGCTCAGGAAGAGGCGTCAAAAGTTACAATGAGCAGTTCTTC. This codes for CASSGRGVKSYNEQFF.

The chain uses TRBV6-5 and TRBJ1-5; D gene ambiguous. Germline V gene data show CDR1 as MNHEY and CDR2 as SVGAGI. This CDR3 is built from 14 residues. Trimming removed 2 bases from V and 2 bases from J, with 7 bases in between. The DNA for the CDR3 is TGTGCCAGCAGTTACCGGTACGGCAATCAGCCCCAGCATTTT. The encoded protein is CASSYRYGNQPQHF.